This TCR beta chain was recovered during a study of regulatory T cells in long-lasting Graves disease. The CDR3 runs to 15 residues. Germline V gene lookup returns CDR1 LGHDT and CDR2 YNNKEL (reference sequence). Trimming took 0 bases from V and 2 from J, leaving 8 bases between them. Construction of the TCR beta libraries employed iRepertoire HTBI primers in conjunction with Arm-PCR of CDR3 regions. TCRdb processed the multiplex PCR reads anew with MiXCR; each CDR3 protein has one entry. The data hold around 450,000 distinct CDR3 sequences, with 20% to 25% observed a single time. Time point indicated: persistent/refractory GD, antithyroid drugs over 5 years with positive TRAb. After RNA was extracted from PBMCs, the TCR library was made from it. Investigators report Graves' disease was diagnosed under American Thyroid Association guidelines.

The input for sequencing was peripheral blood mononuclear cells (PBMCs), taken when the disease was refractory, from a patient treated with antithyroid drugs. V gene TRBV3-1 combines with J gene TRBJ1-3, with D uncertain. This clonotype originated in a female donor with Graves disease. The CDR3 bases are TGTGCCAGCAGCCAAGATTTGGATACTGGAAACACCATATATTTT. This translates into CASSQDLDTGNTIYF. Drawing the rest from reference TRBV3-1 and TRBJ1-3, the complete variable domain is DTAVSQTPKYLVTQMGNDKSIKCEQNLGHDTMYWYKQDSKKFLKIMFSYNNKELIINETVPNRFSPKSPDKAHLNLHINSLELGDSAVYFCASSQDLDTGNTIYFGEGSWLTVV.